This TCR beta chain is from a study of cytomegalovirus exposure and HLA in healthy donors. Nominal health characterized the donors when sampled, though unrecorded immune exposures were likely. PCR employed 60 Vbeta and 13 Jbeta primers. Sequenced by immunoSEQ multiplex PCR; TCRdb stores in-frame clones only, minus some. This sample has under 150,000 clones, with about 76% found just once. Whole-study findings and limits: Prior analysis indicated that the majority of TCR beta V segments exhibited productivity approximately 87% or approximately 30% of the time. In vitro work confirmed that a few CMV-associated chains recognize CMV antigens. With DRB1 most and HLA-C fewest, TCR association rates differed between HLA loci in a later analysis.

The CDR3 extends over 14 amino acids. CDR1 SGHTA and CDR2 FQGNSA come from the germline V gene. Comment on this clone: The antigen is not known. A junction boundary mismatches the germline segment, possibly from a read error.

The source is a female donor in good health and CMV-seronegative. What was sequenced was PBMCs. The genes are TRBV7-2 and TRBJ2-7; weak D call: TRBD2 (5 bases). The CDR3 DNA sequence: TGTGCCAGCAGTTTAGTGTCGGGATCCTACGAGCAGTACTTC. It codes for CASSLVSGSYEQYF.